Presented here are 21 T cell receptor beta chains from one specimen sequenced in a study of Ad26.COV2.S vaccination and SARS-CoV-2 variants. TCRdb keeps only in-frame clones here, not all; method: immunoSEQ multiplex PCR. The sample has some 320,000 clones; just over 85% are singletons. Treatment defined: about 20 received Ad26.COV2.S at low or high dose, single or two shots; 5 received placebo; per-sample allocation not given. All samples were drawn on day 63, counting from the first vaccine or placebo injection. Source: peripheral blood, taken in a trial of Ad26.COV2.S vaccine versus placebo. The source is a person aged 18-65 years who received the Ad26.COV2.S COVID-19 vaccine or a placebo.

The rearrangement links TRBV19 to TRBJ1-6, with D hard to call. V lost 4 bases and J lost 7, with 17 bases in between. The CDR3 contains 16 residues. Germline V gene lookup returns CDR1 LNHDA and CDR2 SQIVND (reference sequence). CDR3 nucleotides: TGTGCCAGTAGTAACCCGTGGGCAACGGCAAATTCACCCCTCCACTTT. Translation: CASSNPWATANSPLHF. Looking up the rest from reference TRBV19 and TRBJ1-6 gives the full variable domain: DGGITQSPKYLFRKEGQNVTLSCEQNLNHDAMYWYRQDPGQGLRLIYYSQIVNDFQKGDIAEGYSVSREKKESFPLTVTSAQKNPTAFYLCASSNPWATANSPLHFGNGTRLTVT.

The chain uses TRBV7-8 and TRBJ1-1; TRBD1 matches 9 bases. The germline V gene has CDR1 SGHVS and CDR2 FQNEAQ. CDR3 length equals 15 residues. V shed 4 bases and J 10 bases; nucleotides not matched to a gene: 13. CDR3 DNA: TGTGCCAGCAGCTCAACCGGGGGACAGGGTTTATTAGCTTTCTTT. It codes for CASSSTGGQGLLAFF.

This clone was detected only a few times. The gene calls are TRBV6-2 or TRBV6-3 and TRBJ1-2, with D maybe TRBD1 (5 bases). V was trimmed by 4 bases and J by 6 bases, leaving 15 bases between them. The V gene's germline CDR1 is MNHEY and CDR2 SVGEGT. The CDR3 contains 14 residues. CDR3 in amino acids: CASSSPGRADGYTF. In DNA, the CDR3 is TGTGCCAGCAGTTCTCCCGGCAGGGCGGATGGCTACACCTTC.

J is TRBJ1-3 and V is TRBV4-2; D call uncertain. Trimming took off 2 bases at V and 4 bases at J, with 15 bases between the two ends. The length of the CDR3 is 16 residues. Looked up from germline, CDR1 is LGHNA and CDR2 is YNFKEQ. The DNA of the CDR3 is TGTGCCAGCAGCCAACAGATGGCGGGGTCGGGAAACACCATATATTTT. Translating it yields CASSQQMAGSGNTIYF.

This clone is a singleton in its sample. V and J are TRBV3-1 (or the pseudogene TRBV3-2) and TRBJ1-5; D call uncertain. V was clipped by 1 base and J by 5 bases, with 9 bases between them. Germline lookup yields CDR1 LGHDT and CDR2 YNNKEL (reference sequence). The CDR3 totals 14 residues. In DNA form, the CDR3 reads TGTGCCAGCAGCCAAGGACTATTGGATCAGCCCCAGCATTTT. It translates to CASSQGLLDQPQHF.

J is TRBJ1-1 and V is TRBV6-5, with 7 bases that match TRBD1. Germline V gene sequence: CDR1 MNHEY, CDR2 SVGAGI. Unmatched junction bases numbered 10, after V lost 5 bases and J lost 4 bases. The CDR3 is 15 residues long. In DNA, the CDR3 is TGTGCCAGCAGTCGCCTAGGACAGGTAGGCACTGAAGCTTTCTTT. This encodes CASSRLGQVGTEAFF.

The genes are TRBV27 and TRBJ2-2; 7 nucleotides agree with TRBD1. The CDR3 contains 16 residues. Germline CDR1 MNHEY, CDR2 SMNVEV (reference sequence). V was pared by 1 base and J by 5 bases, with 7 bases of the junction left unmatched. The CDR3: CASSLFRGLRTGELFF. CDR3 nucleotide sequence: TGTGCCAGCAGTTTATTTAGGGGGCTAAGGACCGGGGAGCTGTTTTTT.

The chain carries TRBV3-1 (or the pseudogene TRBV3-2) and TRBJ1-2; D remains ambiguous. V was shortened by 1 base and J by 4 bases, with 7 bases between the two germline ends. This CDR3 spans 13 amino acids. Germline V gene lookup returns CDR1 LGHDT and CDR2 YNNKEL (reference sequence). The CDR3 sequence is CASSQVQLYGYTF. Here the CDR3 DNA reads TGTGCCAGCAGCCAAGTGCAGCTCTATGGCTACACCTTC.

The chain is built from TRBV2 and TRBJ1-2; D perhaps matches TRBD1 (5 bases). With 6 bases removed from V and 0 bases from J, the gap between germline ends came to 11 bases. Germline V gene data show CDR1 as SNHLY and CDR2 as FYNNEI. The length of the CDR3 is 14 residues. Here the CDR3 DNA reads TGTGCCAGCAGCACAGGAGACACTAACTATGGCTACACCTTC. It yields the protein CASSTGDTNYGYTF. Drawing the rest from reference TRBV2 and TRBJ1-2, the complete variable domain is EPEVTQTPSHQVTQMGQEVILRCVPISNHLYFYWYRQILGQKVEFLVSFYNNEISEKSEIFDDQFSVERPDGSNFTLKIRSTKLEDSAMYFCASSTGDTNYGYTFGSGTRLTVV.

The chain has TRBV30 and TRBJ2-3, with TRBD2 matching over 12 bases. The V gene's germline CDR1 is GTSNPN and CDR2 SVGIG (reference sequence). CDR3 length: 14 residues. V lost 1 base, J lost 6 bases, and 2 bases stayed unmatched. The CDR3 DNA follows: TGTGCCTGGAGTGGTCTAGCGGGGGGGGATACGCAGTATTTT. The encoded protein is CAWSGLAGGDTQYF.

This clone was counted a single time. This chain uses TRBV19 with TRBJ1-5, with 8 positions matching TRBD1. The germline CDR1 and CDR2 sequences are LNHDA and SQIVND (reference sequence). The CDR3 runs 14 residues. Unmatched junction bases numbered 5, after V lost 5 bases and J lost 5 bases. Here the CDR3 DNA reads TGTGCCAGTAGTTGGACAGGGAAGGATCAGCCCCAGCATTTT. It encodes CASSWTGKDQPQHF.

The chain has TRBV7-2 and TRBJ2-1; 12 positions match TRBD1. V was pared by 5 bases and J by 1 base, with 12 bases of the junction left unmatched. Germline V gene sequence: CDR1 SGHTA, CDR2 FQGNSA. CDR3 length: 19 residues. In nucleotides, the CDR3 is TGTGCCAGCAGCCGCGGGACAGGGGGCTCCGGTAGGTCCTACAATGAGCAGTTCTTC. It specifies CASSRGTGGSGRSYNEQFF.

CDR3 nucleotides: TGTGCCTTAAACTATGGCTACACCTTC. The encoded protein is CALNYGYTF. V and J are TRBV7-9 and TRBJ1-2, with no clear D. CDR1 and CDR2 (germline): SEHNR, FQNEAQ (reference sequence). V was trimmed by 11 bases and J by 2 bases, leaving 3 bases between them. This CDR3 is built from 9 residues.

The chain links TRBV30 to TRBJ1-1, with 8 nucleotides matching TRBD1. Germline lookup yields CDR1 GTSNPN and CDR2 SVGIG (reference sequence). CDR3 length: 15 residues. The junction had 14 bases not matched to a gene; V was cut back by 7 bases and J by 4 bases. CDR3 DNA sequence: TGTGCCTCTCTGCTAAGGACAGGGATTGGCACTGAAGCTTTCTTT. Its protein product is CASLLRTGIGTEAFF.

This chain links TRBV5-6 with TRBJ2-3; 7 positions match TRBD2. The germline V gene has CDR1 SGHDT and CDR2 YYEEEE. This CDR3 has 14 amino acids. V was clipped by 7 bases and J by 0 bases; unmatched bases: 5. The DNA of the CDR3 is TGTGCCAGCCTAAGCGGGGTGAGCACAGATACGCAGTATTTT. This sequence encodes CASLSGVSTDTQYF.

The chain employs TRBV5-4 and TRBJ2-5, with D possibly matching TRBD1 (6 bases). Trimming stripped 4 bases from V and 3 bases from J, with 13 bases between. CDR3 length equals 14 residues. In germline, CDR1 is SGHNT, CDR2 YYREEE (reference sequence). CDR3 nucleotides: TGTGCCAGCAGCCGGGGACAAGGTAAAGAGACCCAGTACTTC. Amino acids: CASSRGQGKETQYF.

The chain joins TRBV10-3 to TRBJ2-1; 8 nucleotides line up with TRBD1. The length of the CDR3 is 11 residues. CDR1 ENHRY and CDR2 SYGVKD come from the germline V gene. V trimming: 6 bases; J trimming: 10 bases; junction bases outside the gene matches: 2. The CDR3 reads CAISRDREQFF. The CDR3 DNA follows: TGTGCCATCAGCCGGGACAGGGAGCAGTTCTTC.

The chain has TRBV19 and TRBJ1-1, with no clear D. The CDR3 covers 15 residues. CDR1 and CDR2 from the germline V gene are LNHDA and SQIVND (reference sequence). Deletions cut 3 bases from V and 6 bases from J, with 17 bases between. The DNA of the CDR3 is TGTGCCAGTAGTATGGTACTGGGTTTGGCGGCTGAAGCTTTCTTT. It translates to CASSMVLGLAAEAFF.

The count of this clone is one. CDR3 DNA sequence: TGTGCCATCAGTGAGGACGGGGGGCACACAGATACGCAGTATTTT. Translating gives CAISEDGGHTDTQYF. This sequence joins TRBV10-3 and TRBJ2-3, with D perhaps matching TRBD2 (7 bases). In germline, CDR1 is ENHRY, CDR2 SYGVKD. The CDR3 contains 15 residues. Trimming removed 2 bases from V and 2 bases from J, with 11 bases in between.

The CDR3 loop is CASSLRAGAFF. CDR3 coding DNA: TGTGCCAGCAGTCTCAGGGCTGGAGCTTTCTTT. This chain links TRBV6-5 with TRBJ1-1, with D perhaps TRBD1 (5 bases). This CDR3 contains 11 residues. Germline V lookup: CDR1 MNHEY, CDR2 SVGAGI. The V gene lost 5 bases and the J gene lost 10 bases, with 11 bases spanning the gap.

A remark on this clone: Distinct nucleotide sequences in the sample also encode this CDR3. The chain recombines TRBV7-9 with TRBJ2-2; D may be TRBD1 (5 bases). Looked up from germline, CDR1 is SEHNR and CDR2 is FQNEAQ (reference sequence). The CDR3 extends over 14 amino acids. V lost 2 bases and J lost 7, with 11 bases in between. The CDR3 sequence: CASSLPQGRGELFF. The CDR3 bases are TGTGCCAGCAGCTTACCCCAGGGCCGCGGGGAGCTGTTTTTT.